What follows is one TCR beta chain and its context. These data are taken from a study of blood T cell repertoires in COVID-19. The study recruited people aged roughly 18 to 89 years across roughly 23 US areas. Assignment of participants to cohorts was predicated upon participant-reported clinical history. TCRdb keeps only in-frame clones here, not all; method: immunoSEQ multiplex PCR. The sample shows 200,000 to 250,000 clones, about 90% of them seen only once. This clonotype was obtained from a young man who had recovered from COVID-19. The specimen sequenced was PBMCs or T cells enriched from blood (not recorded which).

CDR3 residues: CASSSGGLPNTEAFF. CDR3 nucleotides: TGTGCCAGCAGCTCCGGTGGGCTTCCGAACACTGAAGCTTTCTTT. V is TRBV7-8 and J is TRBJ1-1; no reliable D call. Deletions cut 4 bases from V and 1 base from J, with 13 bases between. The V gene's germline CDR1 is SGHVS and CDR2 FQNEAQ. This CDR3 is 15 amino acids long.